The 13 T cell receptor beta chains below were found in one sample sequenced in a study of T cell changes during pregnancy in multiple sclerosis. Libraries were prepared by immunoSEQ multiplex PCR; TCRdb keeps only in-frame clonotypes and omits some of them. Of about 50,000 clones in the sample, approximately 92% were seen once. The sequences come from CD4+ T cells from peripheral blood mononuclear cells, collected in the third trimester of pregnancy. All receptors come from a female donor with multiple sclerosis, enrolled in a pregnancy study.

The sample holds one count of this clone. V and J are TRBV2 and TRBJ2-1; D might be TRBD2 (6 bases). The CDR3 runs to 11 residues. CDR1 is SNHLY and CDR2 is FYNNEI in the germline V gene. The CDR3 here is CAAGRNNEQFF. The CDR3 DNA reads TGTGCGGCGGGGAGGAACAATGAGCAGTTCTTC.

This chain's CDR3 is CASSPGGSLQTQYF. The CDR3 coding sequence is TGTGCCAGCTCACCAGGGGGGAGTTTACAGACCCAGTACTTC. V gene TRBV18 combines with J gene TRBJ2-5; the D gene is possibly TRBD2 (6 bases). V lost 2 bases and J lost 6, with 13 bases in between. Looked up from germline, CDR1 is KGHSH and CDR2 is LQKENI. This CDR3 is 14 amino acids long.

The chain employs TRBV11-3 and TRBJ2-2, with 8 bases aligning to TRBD2. This CDR3 is 16 amino acids long. Germline V CDR1 and CDR2: SGHNT, YENEEA. V lost 5 bases, J lost 1 base, and 6 bases stayed unmatched. CDR3 residues: CASSQGLAGNTGELFF. CDR3 DNA sequence: TGTGCCAGCAGCCAGGGCCTAGCGGGGAACACCGGGGAGCTGTTTTTT.

This sequence joins TRBV5-1 and TRBJ2-1; 11 nucleotides agree with TRBD2. This CDR3 contains 16 residues. Germline V gene sequence: CDR1 SGHRS, CDR2 YFSETQ. V shed 2 bases and J 12 bases; nucleotides not matched to a gene: 13. CDR3 sequence (DNA): TGCGCCAGCAGCTTCGAGGCTAGCGGGGGGAAGGGTCTGCAGTTCTTC. Its protein is CASSFEASGGKGLQFF.

This chain connects TRBV7-7 to TRBJ2-7; 8 nucleotides line up with TRBD1. CDR1 and CDR2 (germline): SSHAT, FNYEAQ (reference sequence). The CDR3 is 15 amino acids. Trimming removed 2 bases from V and 2 bases from J; junction bases left unmatched: 5. The chain's CDR3 is CASSLHGTGPYEQYF. The CDR3 DNA reads as TGTGCCAGCAGCTTACACGGGACAGGACCCTACGAGCAGTACTTC. Drawing the rest from reference TRBV7-7 and TRBJ2-7, the complete variable domain is GAGVSQSPRYKVTKRGQDVTLRCDPISSHATLYWYQQALGQGPEFLTYFNYEAQPDKSGLPSDRFSAERPEGSISTLTIQRTEQRDSAMYRCASSLHGTGPYEQYFGPGTRLTVT.

This sequence joins TRBV7-3 and TRBJ1-2; the match to TRBD1 covers 9 bases. The junction had 4 bases not matched to a gene; V was cut back by 2 bases and J by 3 bases. The CDR3 loop spans 15 amino acids. CDR1 is SGHTA, CDR2 FQGTGA, per germline. CDR3 sequence reads: CASSLAGQGDYGYTF. In DNA form, the CDR3 reads TGTGCCAGCAGCTTAGCGGGACAGGGAGACTATGGCTACACCTTC.

This rearrangement joins TRBV9 to TRBJ1-1; D is undetermined. Trimming stripped 4 bases from V and 5 bases from J, with 12 bases between. CDR3 length: 13 amino acids. Looked up from germline, CDR1 is SGDLS and CDR2 is YYNGEE. CDR3 sequence reads: CASSPHGWTEAFF. The CDR3 bases are TGTGCCAGCAGCCCCCACGGGTGGACTGAAGCTTTCTTT. Combining the CDR3 with reference TRBV9 and TRBJ1-1 gives the whole variable domain DSGVTQTPKHLITATGQRVTLRCSPRSGDLSVYWYQQSLDQGLQFLIQYYNGEERAKGNILERFSAQQFPDLHSELNLSSLELGDSALYFCASSPHGWTEAFFGQGTRLTVV.

This clone was seen just once. The chain joins TRBV11-1 to TRBJ1-2; D possibly corresponds to TRBD1 (6 bases). The CDR3 has 15 residues. Germline V gene data show CDR1 as SGHAT and CDR2 as FQDESV (reference sequence). Trimming stripped 0 bases from V and 4 bases from J, with 12 bases between. CDR3 sequence (DNA): TGTGCCAGCAGCTTAGCGGCAGGGGAAGCCTATGGCTACACCTTC. Translation: CASSLAAGEAYGYTF. Filled out from reference TRBV11-1 and TRBJ1-2, the complete variable domain reads EAEVAQSPRYKITEKSQAVAFWCDPISGHATLYWYRQILGQGPELLVQFQDESVVDDSQLPKDRFSAERLKGVDSTLKIQPAELGDSAMYLCASSLAAGEAYGYTFGSGTRLTVV.

V is TRBV7-2 and J is TRBJ1-5, with D unclear. This CDR3 has 13 amino acids. Germline values: CDR1 SGHTA, CDR2 FQGNSA. Trimming took 5 bases from V and 9 from J, leaving 14 bases between them. In DNA, the CDR3 is TGTGCCAGCAGCCCCTCCCCGGAGAGGCCCCAGCATTTT. Amino acids: CASSPSPERPQHF.

This chain joins TRBV7-2 and TRBJ2-1; 10 bases line up with TRBD2. This CDR3 has 14 residues. Germline CDR1 SGHTA, CDR2 FQGNSA. The junction had 3 bases not matched to a gene; V was cut back by 4 bases and J by 6 bases. CDR3 in amino acids: CASSSVAGGNEQFF. Written as DNA, the CDR3 is TGTGCCAGCAGCTCCGTAGCGGGGGGCAATGAGCAGTTCTTC.

This clone has a single count. The rearrangement joins TRBV7-6 to TRBJ2-1, with 7 bases aligning to TRBD2. CDR3 length: 16 residues. V shed 7 bases, J shed 4 bases, and the junction held 13 bases outside the gene matches. Germline values: CDR1 SGHVS, CDR2 FNYEAQ. The CDR3 DNA follows: TGTGCCAGCAACACACGCTTGGGGGGGGGATACAATGAGCAGTTCTTC. Translation gives CASNTRLGGGYNEQFF.

This clone appeared a few times. V usage is TRBV2 and J usage is TRBJ1-1; weak D call: TRBD1 (6 bases). V lost 4 bases and J 0 bases, leaving 9 bases between the germline ends. This CDR3 has 14 residues. From germline, CDR1 is SNHLY and CDR2 FYNNEI. This CDR3 is CASSGTAMNTEAFF. In DNA form, the CDR3 reads TGTGCCAGCAGTGGGACAGCCATGAACACTGAAGCTTTCTTT.

This clone was detected only a few times. This chain joins TRBV7-2 and TRBJ1-1; 12 positions agree with TRBD1. Germline V gene lookup returns CDR1 SGHTA and CDR2 FQGNSA. V gave up 4 bases and J gave up 11 bases; unmatched junction bases: 5. The CDR3 runs to 13 residues. CDR3 DNA: TGTGCCAGCAGCTCCGGGACAGGGGGCGCGGCTTTCTTT. Amino acids: CASSSGTGGAAFF.